Shown below are 30 T cell receptor beta chains from a single sample sequenced in a study of blood T cell repertoires in COVID-19. Data came from immunoSEQ multiplex PCR; TCRdb stores just in-frame clones and leaves some out. The sample consists of tens of thousands of clones, 83% of them appearing once. The sample consisted of peripheral blood. The receptor set was obtained from a man aged 50 to 60 with active COVID-19.

This sequence joins TRBV9 and TRBJ2-7, with D tentatively TRBD1 (5 bases). The germline CDR1 and CDR2 sequences are SGDLS and YYNGEE. This CDR3 region has 14 residues. V dropped 3 bases and J dropped 4 bases, with 14 bases sitting between them. The CDR3 region has the DNA TGTGCCAGCAGCGCCACAGGAAGCGCTTACGAGCAGTACTTC. As protein: CASSATGSAYEQYF.

The chain links TRBV11-2 to TRBJ2-1; 8 bases line up with TRBD2. The germline gives CDR1 SGHAT, CDR2 FQNNGV. The CDR3 is made up of 14 amino acids. Germline trimming cut 5 bases from V and 7 bases from J; bases unmatched to any gene: 7. This chain's CDR3 is CASSPPGLGNEQFF. DNA of the CDR3: TGTGCCAGCAGCCCTCCGGGACTAGGTAATGAGCAGTTCTTC.

The J gene is TRBJ2-3, the V gene TRBV9; no clear D. Trimming took 0 bases from V and 7 from J, leaving 21 bases between them. The CDR3 is 17 residues long. In germline, CDR1 is SGDLS, CDR2 YYNGEE. CDR3 amino acids: CASSVEGSYAGGNTQYF. The CDR3 bases are TGTGCCAGCAGCGTAGAAGGAAGTTACGCTGGCGGTAATACGCAGTATTTT.

The chain combines TRBV7-3 with TRBJ2-1; 11 nucleotides line up with TRBD2. The CDR3 is made up of 15 amino acids. V was pared by 2 bases and J by 6 bases, with 3 bases of the junction left unmatched. Germline V gives CDR1 SGHTA, CDR2 FQGTGA. The CDR3 DNA reads as TGTGCCAGCAGCTTAGCGGGACTAGCGGTCAATGAGCAGTTCTTC. It codes for CASSLAGLAVNEQFF.

V usage is TRBV7-6 and J usage is TRBJ2-1, with 7 bases that match TRBD1. The V gene's germline CDR1 is SGHVS and CDR2 FNYEAQ. Trimming at V came to 5 bases and at J to 6 bases, leaving 10 bases not matched to a gene. The CDR3 contains 15 residues. CDR3 protein: CASSPPDRSGNEQFF. The CDR3, as DNA: TGTGCCAGCAGCCCTCCGGACAGGTCGGGCAATGAGCAGTTCTTC.

The CDR3 sequence: CASSLVPTAGARYEQYF. CDR3 in DNA: TGTGCCAGCAGCTTAGTCCCCACAGCGGGAGCGCGCTACGAGCAGTACTTC. The rearrangement uses TRBV7-2 and TRBJ2-7, with 8 bases identical to TRBD2. With 1 base clipped from V and 3 bases from J, the junction kept 11 bases outside the gene matches. The CDR3 is 17 residues long. Germline values: CDR1 SGHTA, CDR2 FQGNSA.

The rearrangement joins TRBV21-1 to TRBJ1-2. TRBV21-1 is a documented pseudogene. The CDR3 loop spans 14 amino acids. CDR3 sequence reads: CASSKDGGARGYTF. CDR3 coding DNA: TGTGCCAGCAGCAAAGATGGGGGGGCACGAGGCTACACCTTC.

The chain recombines TRBV4-3 with TRBJ1-1, with D hard to call. V lost 1 base and J 1 base, leaving 7 bases between the germline ends. CDR1 is LGHNA, CDR2 YSLEER, per germline. The CDR3 consists of 14 residues. CDR3 amino acids: CASSQGIGNTEAFF. In nucleotides, the CDR3 is TGCGCCAGCAGCCAAGGAATCGGGAACACTGAAGCTTTCTTT.

This clone was counted a few times. V gene TRBV10-3 combines with J gene TRBJ2-7; 7 nucleotides align to TRBD1. The CDR3 is 12 residues long. Germline lookup yields CDR1 ENHRY and CDR2 SYGVKD. V was pared by 10 bases and J by 6 bases, with 9 bases of the junction left unmatched. The CDR3 loop is CATSGTVGEQYF. The CDR3 coding sequence is TGTGCCACCTCCGGGACAGTAGGCGAGCAGTACTTC.

V usage is TRBV3-1 (or the pseudogene TRBV3-2) and J usage is TRBJ1-2; possible D gene TRBD1, 5 bases. The CDR3 consists of 15 residues. Deletions cut 2 bases from V and 3 bases from J, with 13 bases between. In germline, CDR1 is LGHDT, CDR2 YNNKEL (reference sequence). The CDR3 nucleotides are TGTGCCAGCAGCCAACAGGGCGGCACCGACTATGGCTACACCTTC. Translation gives CASSQQGGTDYGYTF.

The rearrangement uses TRBV28 and TRBJ2-7, with 7 bases that match TRBD2. The CDR3 is 15 residues long. Germline trimming cut 2 bases from V and 0 bases from J; bases unmatched to any gene: 4. Germline-derived CDR1 and CDR2 are MDHEN and SYDVKM. The CDR3 DNA sequence: TGTGCCAGCAGTTTAGACGGGAGGTACTCCTACGAGCAGTACTTC. It encodes CASSLDGRYSYEQYF.

V gene TRBV28 combines with J gene TRBJ2-5; 7 bases fit TRBD1. The CDR3 consists of 13 residues. Per germline, CDR1 MDHEN and CDR2 SYDVKM. V gave up 5 bases and J gave up 2 bases; unmatched junction bases: 2. The CDR3 reads CASSGGQQETQYF. CDR3 in DNA: TGTGCCAGCAGTGGGGGACAGCAAGAGACCCAGTACTTC.

The chain couples TRBV19 to TRBJ2-5; 10 bases match TRBD2. Germline V lookup: CDR1 LNHDA, CDR2 SQIVND (reference sequence). Unmatched junction bases numbered 16, after V lost 4 bases and J lost 5 bases. This CDR3 comprises 18 residues. CDR3 sequence (DNA): TGTGCCAGTAGTACCCTAGACAGCCCCGGGACTAGCGAGGAGACCCAGTACTTC. Translating gives CASSTLDSPGTSEETQYF.

The V gene is TRBV6-5, the J gene TRBJ2-1; D is perhaps TRBD1 (6 bases). The germline V and J ends were trimmed by 6 bases and 9 bases, with 15 bases remaining between them. The CDR3 loop spans 13 amino acids. Germline-derived CDR1 and CDR2 are MNHEY and SVGAGI. CDR3 loop: CASRKQGNGEQFF. The CDR3 region has the DNA TGTGCCAGCAGGAAGCAGGGGAACGGTGAGCAGTTCTTC.

V usage is TRBV10-3 and J usage is TRBJ2-3; TRBD2 matches at 7 bases. Trimming at V came to 4 bases and at J to 5 bases, leaving 9 bases not matched to a gene. This CDR3 comprises 15 residues. Germline V gene data show CDR1 as ENHRY and CDR2 as SYGVKD. CDR3: CAISAAGVVEDTQYF. For the CDR3, the DNA is TGTGCCATCAGTGCGGCGGGAGTGGTCGAAGATACGCAGTATTTT.

Details on this clone: Other DNA sequences in this specimen translate into the identical CDR3. The gene calls are TRBV3-1 (or the pseudogene TRBV3-2) and TRBJ2-3; D ambiguous. The CDR3 spans 13 residues. V was clipped by 0 bases and J by 4 bases, with 5 bases between them. From germline, CDR1 is LGHDT and CDR2 YNNKEL (reference sequence). The CDR3 spells CASSQDWPDTQYF. Written as DNA, the CDR3 is TGTGCCAGCAGCCAAGATTGGCCAGATACGCAGTATTTT.

This clone was seen more than once but under ten times. This chain links TRBV6-6 with TRBJ1-2; TRBD1 is a possible D gene (5 bases). The CDR3 spans 12 residues. Germline lookup yields CDR1 MNHNY and CDR2 SVGAGI (reference sequence). The V end lost 7 bases, the J end lost 7 bases, and 13 bases lay between the germline ends. The CDR3 loop reads CASTTLRVGYTF. In nucleotides, the CDR3 is TGTGCCAGCACCACGCTCAGGGTTGGCTACACCTTC.

This chain joins TRBV6-6 and TRBJ2-3; TRBD2 is a possible D gene (7 bases). The CDR3 length is 15 residues. Germline CDR1 MNHNY, CDR2 SVGAGI (reference sequence). Trimming left V 5 bases short and J 4 bases short, with 16 bases between. The CDR3 here is CASSNGRTDPDTQYF. The CDR3, as DNA: TGTGCCAGCAGTAACGGGAGGACAGACCCAGATACGCAGTATTTT.

The V call is TRBV29-1, the J call TRBJ1-2, with no clear D. Per germline, CDR1 SQVTM and CDR2 ANQGSEA. The CDR3 sequence is 13 residues long. V lost 0 bases, J lost 8 bases, and 13 bases lay in between. CDR3 sequence (DNA): TGCAGCGTTGAAGAATCCGGGGAGGGCGGCTACACCTTC. Its translation is CSVEESGEGGYTF.

The chain's CDR3 is CASRGGGVDTQYF. The CDR3, as DNA: TGTGCCAGCAGGGGAGGGGGGGTCGATACGCAGTATTTT. The V gene is TRBV25-1, the J gene TRBJ2-3, with D maybe TRBD2 (7 bases). V lost 6 bases and J 6 bases, leaving 13 bases between the germline ends. Germline CDR1 MGHDK, CDR2 SYGVNS. The CDR3 is made up of 13 amino acids.

The genes are TRBV2 and TRBJ2-3; TRBD2 agrees at 10 bases. The CDR3 covers 17 residues. Germline loops: CDR1 SNHLY, CDR2 FYNNEI. The V segment lost 10 bases and the J segment 4 bases; nucleotides outside the gene matches: 17. As DNA, the CDR3 is TGTGCCACCCTTCCCGGGACTAGCGAGAGTCACGCAGATACGCAGTATTTT. This translates into CATLPGTSESHADTQYF.

V is TRBV4-2 and J is TRBJ1-2; D not certain. Germline CDR1 is LGHNA and CDR2 is YNFKEQ. This CDR3 has 14 residues. The V end lost 0 bases, the J end lost 2 bases, and 7 bases lay between the germline ends. The CDR3 loop reads CASSQEGRNYGYTF. CDR3 nucleotides: TGTGCCAGCAGCCAAGAAGGCAGGAACTATGGCTACACCTTC.

This chain joins TRBV7-9 and TRBJ1-5, with TRBD1 matching 7 bases. The CDR3 has 14 residues. Losses at the gene ends were 4 bases for V and 5 bases for J; bases not matched to a gene: 5. The germline V gene encodes CDR1 SEHNR and CDR2 FQNEAQ (reference sequence). CDR3 bases: TGTGCCAGCAGCTACGACAGGGTTGATCAGCCCCAGCATTTT. The encoded protein is CASSYDRVDQPQHF.

The gene calls are TRBV19 and TRBJ1-5, with unresolved D. The V and J ends lost 5 bases and 0 bases respectively, with 8 bases between them. The CDR3 runs 14 residues. Per germline, CDR1 LNHDA and CDR2 SQIVND (reference sequence). CDR3 in amino acids: CASSLRHSNQPQHF. Written as DNA, the CDR3 is TGTGCCAGTAGTTTACGACATAGCAATCAGCCCCAGCATTTT.

The J gene is TRBJ1-1, the V gene TRBV24-1; D is possibly TRBD1 (5 bases). V lost 10 bases and J lost 5, with 16 bases in between. CDR1 KGHDR and CDR2 SFDVKD come from the germline V gene. The CDR3 sequence is 13 residues long. CDR3 loop: CATRAGGGTEAFF. The CDR3 DNA reads TGTGCCACTCGGGCCGGGGGAGGAACTGAAGCTTTCTTT.

The rearrangement joins TRBV6-5 to TRBJ1-2; D gene ambiguous. The CDR3 loop spans 14 amino acids. Germline V lookup: CDR1 MNHEY, CDR2 SVGAGI. The germline V and J ends were trimmed by 7 bases and 4 bases, with 16 bases remaining between them. The CDR3 spells CASTTSRGFYGYTF. DNA of the CDR3: TGTGCCAGCACCACCTCCCGGGGATTCTATGGCTACACCTTC.

V and J are TRBV7-6 and TRBJ2-5; TRBD2 agrees at 10 bases. The CDR3 is 15 residues long. After removal of 3 bases from V and 5 bases from J, the junction contained 6 bases not matched to a gene. Germline CDR1 and CDR2: SGHVS and FNYEAQ. The CDR3 loop reads CASSFYQRGGETQYF. CDR3 nucleotides: TGTGCCAGCAGCTTTTACCAGCGGGGGGGCGAGACCCAGTACTTC.

The chain has TRBV2 and TRBJ1-2; the match to TRBD1 covers 10 bases. Germline V CDR1 and CDR2: SNHLY, FYNNEI. The CDR3 consists of 12 residues. With V trimmed by 7 bases and J by 8 bases, 4 bases remained unmatched. CDR3 sequence: CASIGTGDGYTF. The CDR3, as DNA: TGTGCCAGCATTGGGACAGGGGACGGCTACACCTTC.

This clone has only a few counts. V usage is TRBV7-8 and J usage is TRBJ2-1; 10 bases fit TRBD2. Germline lookup yields CDR1 SGHVS and CDR2 FQNEAQ. After removal of 5 bases from V and 12 bases from J, the junction contained 10 bases not matched to a gene. The CDR3 consists of 14 residues. The CDR3 DNA follows: TGTGCCAGCAGCCCCGGGACTAGCGCTACGGGGCAGTTCTTC. Its translation is CASSPGTSATGQFF.

The V call is TRBV5-6, the J call TRBJ1-2; 11 positions agree with TRBD1. CDR1 and CDR2 (germline): SGHDT, YYEEEE. Unmatched junction bases numbered 5, after V lost 3 bases and J lost 7 bases. The CDR3 runs 14 residues. CDR3 bases: TGTGCCAGCAGCTACGGACAGGGGGCGCGTGGCTACACCTTC. Amino acids: CASSYGQGARGYTF.